What follows are 11 T cell receptor beta chains derived from one specimen sequenced in a study of CD8 T cells in Susac syndrome. Reverse transcription used about 0.45 to 1 ug RNA and random hexamers. TCRdb redid the calling of the immunoSEQ multiplex PCR reads with MiXCR, one entry per CDR3 protein. The sample shows over 150,000 distinct CDR3 sequences, 85% to 95% of them seen only once. The source material was CD4+ T cells from PBMCs. These receptors were obtained from a human donor with Susac syndrome.

The rearrangement uses TRBV28 and TRBJ1-5, with 7 bases that match TRBD1. J gave up 8 bases and V 5 bases, and 9 bases lay outside the gene matches. The CDR3 length is 14 residues. Germline CDR1 is MDHEN and CDR2 is SYDVKM. CDR3 loop: CASSLQGTEKPQHF. As DNA, the CDR3 is TGTGCCAGCAGTCTACAGGGGACTGAGAAGCCCCAGCATTTT.

This clonotype has a single count. The genes are TRBV7-9 and TRBJ2-7; a weak D match, TRBD1 (6 bases). Looked up from germline, CDR1 is SEHNR and CDR2 is FQNEAQ (reference sequence). Trimming cost V 4 bases and J 5 bases, with 18 bases left between them. This CDR3 has 15 residues. As DNA, the CDR3 is TGTGCCAGCAGCTCGCCGACAGGACTTCGCCACGAGCAGTACTTC. Residues: CASSSPTGLRHEQYF. Based on the CDR3 plus reference TRBV7-9 and TRBJ2-7, the full variable domain is DTGVSQNPRHKITKRGQNVTFRCDPISEHNRLYWYRQTLGQGPEFLTYFQNEAQLEKSRLLSDRFSAERPKGSFSTLEIQRTEQGDSAMYLCASSSPTGLRHEQYFGPGTRLTVT.

This clonotype showed up just once. The V and J genes are TRBV6-2 or TRBV6-3 and TRBJ2-7; D perhaps matches TRBD2 (6 bases). The CDR3 totals 13 residues. V was pared by 7 bases and J by 6 bases, with 16 bases between. Germline CDR1 reads MNHEY; CDR2 reads SVGEGT. The CDR3 loop is CASTPDPRGEQYF. The CDR3 DNA reads TGTGCCAGCACCCCCGACCCGCGGGGCGAGCAGTACTTC.

This clonotype appeared once. The rearrangement links TRBV6-5 to TRBJ2-7; D is perhaps TRBD1 (6 bases). CDR3 length equals 12 residues. Germline lookup yields CDR1 MNHEY and CDR2 SVGAGI. Trimming took off 2 bases at V and 7 bases at J, with 9 bases between the two ends. CDR3 sequence reads: CASSYARGEQYF. The CDR3 nucleotides read TGTGCCAGCAGTTACGCGAGGGGGGAGCAGTACTTC.

This chain links TRBV2 with TRBJ2-7; no reliable D call. The germline V and J ends were trimmed by 4 bases and 6 bases, with 10 bases remaining between them. Germline CDR1 and CDR2: SNHLY and FYNNEI. There are 12 residues in the CDR3. The CDR3 nucleotides are TGTGCCAGCAGTGTGATCCTCGTCGAGCAGTACTTC. Its protein product is CASSVILVEQYF.

The chain is built from TRBV30 and TRBJ2-2; D gene unclear. V was trimmed by 4 bases and J by 1 base, leaving 10 bases between them. Germline values: CDR1 GTSNPN, CDR2 SVGIG (reference sequence). The CDR3 consists of 14 residues. The CDR3 loop is CAWTVSVNTGELFF. CDR3 nucleotide sequence: TGTGCCTGGACGGTTTCAGTGAACACCGGGGAGCTGTTTTTT.

V gene TRBV18 combines with J gene TRBJ2-3; D may match TRBD1 or TRBD2 (5 bases each). V was cut by 5 bases and J by 2 bases, with 5 bases left in between. Germline V lookup: CDR1 KGHSH, CDR2 LQKENI. The CDR3 is 12 amino acids. The CDR3 DNA reads TGTGCCAGCTCAGGGACCACAGATACGCAGTATTTT. This codes for CASSGTTDTQYF.

The chain carries TRBV6-5 and TRBJ2-3; D not certain. The CDR3 consists of 15 residues. CDR1 and CDR2 (germline): MNHEY, SVGAGI. The ends were cut back, 8 bases at V and 0 bases at J, with 15 bases in the middle. Written as DNA, the CDR3 is TGTGCCAGCCGACAACTGATCTCTAGCACAGATACGCAGTATTTT. Encoded protein: CASRQLISSTDTQYF.

CDR3 sequence (DNA): TGCAGTGCTAGAGCCGCAGTCGGCGACGAGCAGTACTTC. Its translation is CSARAAVGDEQYF. The J gene is TRBJ2-7, the V gene TRBV20-1; D uncertain. V was pared by 1 base and J by 5 bases, with 12 bases between. Germline V gene sequence: CDR1 DFQATT, CDR2 SNEGSKA (reference sequence). The CDR3 covers 13 residues.

The chain has TRBV18 and TRBJ2-7; 8 bases fit TRBD1. CDR1 is KGHSH, CDR2 LQKENI, per germline. The junction had 7 bases not matched to a gene; V was cut back by 3 bases and J by 3 bases. The CDR3 runs 15 residues. The CDR3: CASSPSGTGDYEQYF. The CDR3 DNA sequence: TGTGCCAGCTCACCTTCCGGGACAGGCGACTACGAGCAGTACTTC. The variable domain in full, completed from reference TRBV18 and TRBJ2-7, reads NAGVMQNPRHLVRRRGQEARLRCSPMKGHSHVYWYRQLPEEGLKFMVYLQKENIIDESGMPKERFSAEFPKEGPSILRIQQVVRGDSAAYFCASSPSGTGDYEQYFGPGTRLTVT.

The V gene is TRBV14, the J gene TRBJ2-2; D is perhaps TRBD1 (7 bases). V was pared by 0 bases and J by 0 bases, with 14 bases between. The CDR3 contains 18 residues. Germline assignment: CDR1 SGHDN and CDR2 FVKESK. DNA of the CDR3: TGTGCCAGCAGCCAAGATTGGGGGGACAGCTCGAACACCGGGGAGCTGTTTTTT. Translation gives CASSQDWGDSSNTGELFF. Full variable domain (rest looked up from reference TRBV14 and TRBJ2-2): EAGVTQFPSHSVIEKGQTVTLRCDPISGHDNLYWYRRVMGKEIKFLLHFVKESKQDESGMPNNRFLAERTGGTYSTLKVQPAELEDSGVYFCASSQDWGDSSNTGELFFGEGSRLTVL.